The subject of this entry is one T cell receptor (beta chain). Its antigen is still unknown. The data originate from a study of graft-versus-host responses after intestinal transplantation. Overall study findings and caveats: GvH clones surfaced in recipient marrow, some emerging earlier in ileum or blood. Individuals who had graft-donor T cell macrochimerism had allografts that showed high graft-versus-host to host-versus-graft clonal ratios. The highest levels of circulating GvH clones went along with early declines in HvG clones after transplant.

The V end lost 5 bases, the J end lost 0 bases, and 8 bases lay between the germline ends. Germline CDR1 and CDR2: SGHNT and YYREEE (reference sequence). CDR3 length: 13 amino acids. TCRdb's copy holds only in-frame clones and misses some; the assay was immunoSEQ multiplex PCR. The sample holds roughly 120,000 clones, 90% to 95% seen once. The rearrangement joins TRBV5-4 to TRBJ1-1, with a tentative D call TRBD1 (5 bases). This TCR came from a human donor who received an intestinal transplant. The sequences come from unstimulated CD8+ T cells sorted from spleen or lymph node cells, collected before intestinal transplant. CDR3 loop: CASSSGLNTEAFF. CDR3 DNA sequence: TGTGCCAGCAGTTCGGGACTGAACACTGAAGCTTTCTTT.